The T cell receptor (beta chain) described here comes from a study of T cells in Graves' hyperthyroidism and ophthalmopathy. General study results and limits: The model made its ophthalmopathy prediction, and onset followed a median around 6.5 months later. Most clonotypes that expanded in the thyroid above 0.001 also showed up in blood.

This clonotype was detected many times. No antigen is known for it. The CDR3 has 15 residues. Germline CDR1 is SGHVS and CDR2 is FQNEAQ. V lost 5 bases to trimming and J lost 2 bases; unmatched junction nucleotides: 9. Amplified regions were TCR beta CDR3 sequences from RNA transcripts. RT-PCR in the first round (using the HTBI primer set) targeted the TCR CDR3. TCRdb re-called the multiplex PCR reads through MiXCR, storing one row per CDR3 protein. The sample holds roughly 650,000 distinct CDR3 sequences, 16% seen once. This TCR came from a woman aged 40-49 years with Graves' ophthalmopathy. The chain combines TRBV7-8 with TRBJ2-7; 7 bases line up with TRBD1. Specimen: blood. CDR3 bases: TGTGCCAGCAGCCAGGTGGTCCAGGGGGCCTACGAGCAGTACTTC. This codes for CASSQVVQGAYEQYF.